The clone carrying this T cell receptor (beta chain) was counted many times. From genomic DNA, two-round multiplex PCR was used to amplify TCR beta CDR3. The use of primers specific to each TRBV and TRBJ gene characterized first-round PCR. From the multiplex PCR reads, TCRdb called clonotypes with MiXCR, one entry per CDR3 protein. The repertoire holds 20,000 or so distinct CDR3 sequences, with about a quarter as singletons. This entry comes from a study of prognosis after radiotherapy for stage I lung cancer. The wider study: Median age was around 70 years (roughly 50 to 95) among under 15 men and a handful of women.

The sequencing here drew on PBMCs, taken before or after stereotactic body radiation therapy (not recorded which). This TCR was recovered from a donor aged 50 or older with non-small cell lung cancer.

The CDR3 coding sequence is TGTGCCAGCAGCTTAGAACTCGGGGAGGATCAGCCCCAGCATTTT. It codes for CASSLELGEDQPQHF. The chain uses TRBV7-8 and TRBJ1-5; D not resolved. V lost 1 base, J lost 5 bases, and 12 bases lay in between. Germline V gene lookup returns CDR1 SGHVS and CDR2 FQNEAQ. CDR3 length equals 15 residues.